This T cell receptor beta chain originates from a study of blood T cell repertoires in COVID-19. Authors' analysis steps: How many nucleated cells were present was estimated from reference gene primer amplification. The data were produced by immunoSEQ multiplex PCR, yet TCRdb's version contains in-frame clones alone and is incomplete. The V and J calls and clone size come from that table; D and trimming were worked out from the DNA. The sample consists of roughly 180,000 clones, more than 80% of them appearing once. V was clipped by 6 bases and J by 10 bases, with 13 bases between them. Looked up from germline, CDR1 is MDHEN and CDR2 is SYDVKM. The CDR3 has 12 residues. Seattle patients were enrolled while actively infected and followed longitudinally.

Sample: peripheral blood. The chain joins TRBV28 to TRBJ2-1, with a weak D call TRBD2 (5 bases). The TCR was taken from a woman aged 40 to 50 with COVID-19, enrolled during active disease. CDR3 region: CASSLPGFEQFF. The CDR3 nucleotides are TGTGCCAGCAGCCTCCCGGGGTTCGAGCAGTTCTTC.